Here is one T cell receptor beta chain with its context. Its antigen is as yet unknown. Produced via immunoSEQ multiplex PCR; TCRdb's table is partial and in-frame only. The profile shows 90,000 or so clones, around 86% of them singletons. This entry is derived from a study of T cell responses to AZD1222 COVID-19 vaccine. Study-level findings and limits: It should be noted that donors were predominantly white British and more often female, and clonal diversity was possibly underestimated.

Germline values: CDR1 MDHEN, CDR2 SYDVKM. The ends lost 6 bases at V and 0 bases at J; junction bases unmatched: 7. The CDR3 has 15 residues. This clonotype was sampled from an adult in good health. The chain recombines TRBV28 with TRBJ2-7, with 8 nucleotides matching TRBD1. Here the sequenced sample was peripheral blood, taken on day 0 of AZD1222 vaccination. This CDR3 is CASRAGTGGSYEQYF. CDR3 DNA: TGTGCCAGCAGGGCGGGGACAGGTGGCTCCTACGAGCAGTACTTC.